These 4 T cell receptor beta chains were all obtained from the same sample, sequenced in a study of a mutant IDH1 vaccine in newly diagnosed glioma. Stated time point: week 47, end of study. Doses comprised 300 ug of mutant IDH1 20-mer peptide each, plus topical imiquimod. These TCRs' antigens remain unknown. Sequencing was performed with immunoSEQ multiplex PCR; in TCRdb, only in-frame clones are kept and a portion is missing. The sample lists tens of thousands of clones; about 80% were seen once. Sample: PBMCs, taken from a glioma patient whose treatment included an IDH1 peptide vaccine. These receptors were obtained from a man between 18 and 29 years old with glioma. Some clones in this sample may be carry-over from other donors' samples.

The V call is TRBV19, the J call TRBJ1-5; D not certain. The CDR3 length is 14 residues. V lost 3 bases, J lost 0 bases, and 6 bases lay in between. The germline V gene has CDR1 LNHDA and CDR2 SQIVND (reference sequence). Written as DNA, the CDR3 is TGTGCCAGTAGTATGCGAGTTAGCAATCAGCCCCAGCATTTT. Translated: CASSMRVSNQPQHF.

The CDR3 here is CATVGGFPLSYEQYF. CDR3 DNA: TGTGCCACCGTGGGGGGGTTTCCTCTCTCCTACGAGCAGTACTTC. The chain has TRBV6-6 and TRBJ2-7; 7 bases are shared with TRBD2. The germline V gene has CDR1 MNHNY and CDR2 SVGAGI (reference sequence). V was pared by 10 bases and J by 0 bases, with 12 bases of the junction left unmatched. The CDR3 extends over 15 amino acids.

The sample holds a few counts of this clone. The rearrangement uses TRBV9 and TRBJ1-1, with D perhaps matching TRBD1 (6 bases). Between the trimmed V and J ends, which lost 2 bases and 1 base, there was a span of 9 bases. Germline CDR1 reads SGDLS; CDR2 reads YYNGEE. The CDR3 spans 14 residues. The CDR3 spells CASSVVGQNTEAFF. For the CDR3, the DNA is TGTGCCAGCAGCGTCGTGGGACAGAACACTGAAGCTTTCTTT.

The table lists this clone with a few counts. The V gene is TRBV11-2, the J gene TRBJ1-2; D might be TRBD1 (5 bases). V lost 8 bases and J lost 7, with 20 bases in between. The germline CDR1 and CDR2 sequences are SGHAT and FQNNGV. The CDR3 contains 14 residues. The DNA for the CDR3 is TGTGCCAGCGTCTCCCCGGGGCGGCGGCTTGGCTACACCTTC. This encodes CASVSPGRRLGYTF.